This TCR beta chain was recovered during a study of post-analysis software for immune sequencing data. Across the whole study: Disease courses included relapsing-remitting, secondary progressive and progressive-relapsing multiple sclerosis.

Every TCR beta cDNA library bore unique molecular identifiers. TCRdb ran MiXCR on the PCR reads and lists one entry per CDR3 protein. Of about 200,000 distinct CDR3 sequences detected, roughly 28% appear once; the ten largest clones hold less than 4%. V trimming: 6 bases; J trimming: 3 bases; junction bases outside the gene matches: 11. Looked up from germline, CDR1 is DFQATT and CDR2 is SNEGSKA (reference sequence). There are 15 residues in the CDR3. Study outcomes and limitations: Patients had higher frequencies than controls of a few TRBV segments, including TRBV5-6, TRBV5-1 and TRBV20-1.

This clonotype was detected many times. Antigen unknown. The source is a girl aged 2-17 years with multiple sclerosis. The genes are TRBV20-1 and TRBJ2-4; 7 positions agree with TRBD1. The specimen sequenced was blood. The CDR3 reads CSAIPGQASKNIQYF. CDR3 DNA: TGCAGTGCCATCCCCGGACAGGCGAGCAAAAACATTCAGTACTTC.